The rows below give T cell receptor beta chains drawn from one sample of a study of low-dose radiotherapy and immunotherapy resistance in tumors. TCRdb recomputed calls from the reads with MiXCR, one row per CDR3 protein. Of 75,000 to 95,000 distinct CDR3 sequences detected, 20% to 25% appear once; the ten largest clones hold roughly 13%. The sample in question was PBMCs, obtained after low-dose radiotherapy plus immunotherapy. Receptors originate from a female donor with ovarian cancer. The CDR3 runs from the conserved cysteine through the conserved F or W. Each record gives: V gene, D gene, J gene, clone size, CDR3 DNA, CDR3 protein. A D gene is named only where the DNA matches it firmly. Clone size is given for some rows only: seen once, a few or many times, or a class if the clone is expanded.

>TRBV6-2/TRBV6-3|TRBD1|TRBJ1-1|many
TGTGCCAGCAGCCCATCGGGACAGCAGACCGGGGCTTTCTTT
CASSPSGQQTGAFF
>TRBV29-1|TRBD1|TRBJ2-5|-
TGCAGCGTAGTTCCGGGACAGGCTAAGGCGGGGACCCAGTACTTC
CSVVPGQAKAGTQYF
>TRBV20-1|-|TRBJ2-7|many
TGCAGTGCTAAGTCCGGGACCCGAGCGTCTGAGCAGTACTTC
CSAKSGTRASEQYF
>TRBV9|TRBD1|TRBJ1-2|many
TGTGCCAGCAGCGTAGAAGGCGGACAGGGGATCGGCTATGGCTACACCTTC
CASSVEGGQGIGYGYTF
>TRBV7-2|-|TRBJ2-2|many
TGTGCCAGCAGCTTATTAGGGCCGAACACCGGGGAGCTGTTTTTT
CASSLLGPNTGELFF
>TRBV20-1|TRBD1|TRBJ2-4|many
TGCAGTGCGCCGGGACAGGGGGACATTCAGTACTTC
CSAPGQGDIQYF
>TRBV6-8|-|TRBJ1-2|-
TGTGCCAGCAGTCCGACCACCGGCTACACCTTC
CASSPTTGYTF
>TRBV10-3|-|TRBJ1-1|many
TGTGCCATCAGTGACCCTATGGGGCAGGGGAATGAAGCTTTCTTT
CAISDPMGQGNEAFF
>TRBV9|-|TRBJ2-1|many
TGTGCCAGCAGCGTAGGTCTAGCCGTGAATGAGCAGTTCTTC
CASSVGLAVNEQFF
>TRBV5-1|TRBD1|TRBJ2-1|-
TGCGCCAGCAGCTCAGCGTTGACAGGGGGAACCTACAATGAGCAGTTCTTC
CASSSALTGGTYNEQFF
>TRBV7-8|TRBD1|TRBJ2-5|few
TGTGCCAGCAGACTCCGGGACAGGGGGCTCGGGGAGACCCAGTACTTC
CASRLRDRGLGETQYF
>TRBV19|-|TRBJ2-5|many
TGTGCCACTGGGGTCCCCCAAGAGACCCAGTACTTC
CATGVPQETQYF
>TRBV4-2|-|TRBJ2-5|many
TGTGCCAGCAGCCGAACCGGAACGTACCAAGAGACCCAGTACTTC
CASSRTGTYQETQYF
>TRBV27|-|TRBJ1-6|many
TGTGCCAGCAGTTTATCGAACCCCACGGGGAATTCACCCCTCCACTTT
CASSLSNPTGNSPLHF
>TRBV30|TRBD1|TRBJ2-7|many
TGTGCCTGGAGTCGGGTGACAGGGGCCGAGCAGTACTTC
CAWSRVTGAEQYF
>TRBV29-1|-|TRBJ2-7|many
TGCAGCGTTGAGTCCCCCCTCGCGGGAGAGCAGTACTTC
CSVESPLAGEQYF
>TRBV7-2|-|TRBJ2-3|many
TGTGCCAGCAGCTTAGGCGCAGATACGCAGTATTTT
CASSLGADTQYF
>TRBV29-1|-|TRBJ1-3|many
TGCAGCGTTGGTGACAGTGCCTCTGGAAACACCATATATTTT
CSVGDSASGNTIYF
>TRBV27|-|TRBJ2-1|many
TGTGCCAGCAGTCCCAATTCACCAGGGGACCCCTACAATGAGCAGTTCTTC
CASSPNSPGDPYNEQFF
>TRBV20-1|TRBD2|TRBJ2-7|many
TGCAGTGCTAGGGGGCTAGCGGGACTCTCCTACGAGCAGTACTTC
CSARGLAGLSYEQYF
>TRBV5-1|-|TRBJ2-2|few
TGCGCCAGCAGCGATGACAGGTTTCCGGGGGAGCTGTTTTTT
CASSDDRFPGELFF
>TRBV5-1|-|TRBJ1-2|many
TGCGCCAGCAGCCAGGTCCGAGGGGTGTATGGCTACACCTTC
CASSQVRGVYGYTF
>TRBV3-1|-|TRBJ1-1|-
TGTGCCAGCAGCCAACCTCTGCGGGGGAGGACTGAAGCTTTCTTT
CASSQPLRGRTEAFF
>TRBV5-8|-|TRBJ2-7|many
TGTGCCAGCAACGGAGGGGGGGGCGAGCAGTACTTC
CASNGGGGEQYF
>TRBV12-3/TRBV12-4|TRBD1|TRBJ2-1|many
TGTGCCAGCAGTTTCGGACAGGGTGTACGTAATGAGCAGTTCTTC
CASSFGQGVRNEQFF
>TRBV5-1|TRBD1|TRBJ2-7|many
TGCGCCAGCAGCTTGGGGACAGGGATCTACGAGCAGTACTTC
CASSLGTGIYEQYF
>TRBV29-1|TRBD1|TRBJ2-7|many
TGCAGCGTTGAAACGTCAGGGGGCTTCTACGAGCAGTACTTC
CSVETSGGFYEQYF
>TRBV27|-|TRBJ1-5|many
TGTGCCAGCAGTCGGACAGTACTCAATCAGCCCCAGCATTTT
CASSRTVLNQPQHF
>TRBV6-2/TRBV6-3|-|TRBJ2-3|many
TGTGCCAGTCGGGCTTACGGGGACACAGATACGCAGTATTTT
CASRAYGDTDTQYF
>TRBV5-1|TRBD1|TRBJ2-1|-
TGCGCCAGCAGCCCGGACGGACAGGGGTCCTACAATGAGCAGTTCTTC
CASSPDGQGSYNEQFF
>TRBV18|-|TRBJ2-5|many
TGTGCCAGCTCGGCAGGCCTACAAGAGACCCAGTACTTC
CASSAGLQETQYF
>TRBV6-2/TRBV6-3|-|TRBJ2-7|few
TGTGCCCCCCCAGGGGGGGGGGCGCGTCGCGAGCAGTACTTC
CAPPGGGARREQYF
>TRBV5-1|-|TRBJ1-6|few
TGCGCCAGCAGCTTGGTAGGGGAGAATTCACCCCTCCACTTT
CASSLVGENSPLHF
>TRBV20-1|TRBD1|TRBJ2-7|-
TGCAGTGCTCACACCAAAGGACAGGGAAGGGATTACGAGCAGTACTTC
CSAHTKGQGRDYEQYF
>TRBV4-3|-|TRBJ2-7|many
TGCGCCAGCAGCAATCAAATAACTAGAGGGGACTGGGACGAGCAGTACTTC
CASSNQITRGDWDEQYF
>TRBV4-2|TRBD1|TRBJ1-4|many
TGTGCCAGCAGCCGAGGGGACAGGGGATTGTTGAAACTGTTTTTT
CASSRGDRGLLKLFF
>TRBV5-7|TRBD1|TRBJ2-5|-
TGTGCCAGCAGCCCCAGGACAGGGACGGGAGAGACCCAGTACTTC
CASSPRTGTGETQYF
>TRBV4-1|-|TRBJ2-1|many
TGTGCCAGCAGCTTAAGCGGCAGCTCCTACAATGAGCAGTTCTTC
CASSLSGSSYNEQFF
>TRBV12-3/TRBV12-4|TRBD2|TRBJ2-7|many
TGTGCCAGCAGTCTAGCGGGGGGACACTCCTACGAGCAGTACTTC
CASSLAGGHSYEQYF
>TRBV6-2/TRBV6-3|TRBD2|TRBJ2-2|many
TGTGCCAGCCGAAGACTAGCGGGAGATCTATCGAGCACCGGGGAGCTGTTTTTT
CASRRLAGDLSSTGELFF
>TRBV19|-|TRBJ2-7|few
TGTGCCAGTAGTCCCTTGGGGGAAGTCTACGAGCAGTACTTC
CASSPLGEVYEQYF
>TRBV12-3/TRBV12-4|TRBD1|TRBJ1-1|many
TGTGCCAGCAGTTTGAGGCAGGGGGCAGCTGAAGCTTTCTTT
CASSLRQGAAEAFF
>TRBV15|-|TRBJ1-1|many
TGTGCCACCAGCAGACGGGTGGAGAACACTGAAGCTTTCTTT
CATSRRVENTEAFF
>TRBV5-1|-|TRBJ2-3|many
TGCGCCAGCAGCCTGGGGGGCCCCGGTACGAACACAGATACGCAGTATTTT
CASSLGGPGTNTDTQYF
>TRBV19|-|TRBJ2-3|many
TGTGCCAGTAGACCCGGACCCTCAGATACGCAGTATTTT
CASRPGPSDTQYF
>TRBV20-1|-|TRBJ1-5|many
TGCAGTGCTAGAGATCCTTCAGTCCTCAATCAGCCCCAGCATTTT
CSARDPSVLNQPQHF
>TRBV7-8|TRBD2|TRBJ2-1|-
TGTGCCAGCAGCGCCAGGCGGGAGGGTTACAATGAGCAGTTCTTC
CASSARREGYNEQFF
>TRBV4-2|-|TRBJ1-1|many
TGTGCCAGCAGCCGGGGCGGTGGGGGGGTGGGTACTGAAGCTTTCTTT
CASSRGGGGVGTEAFF
>TRBV7-2|TRBD2|TRBJ2-7|many
TGTGCCAGCAGCTACGGCGGGACTAGCGGGAGAGATAATTTC
CASSYGGTSGRDNF
>TRBV5-4|-|TRBJ1-4|many
TGTGCCAGCAGCTTGGAAGGGGCCCACTCGGTTGAAAAACTGTTTTTT
CASSLEGAHSVEKLFF
>TRBV27|-|TRBJ2-3|many
TGTGCCAGCAGTCCCGACCCGGGGGGCACAGATACGCAGTATTTT
CASSPDPGGTDTQYF
>TRBV9|-|TRBJ2-1|many
TGTGCCAGCAGCTCCAGGGGCGGGGGCAACTCCTACAATGAGCAGTTCTTC
CASSSRGGGNSYNEQFF
>TRBV5-1|TRBD2|TRBJ2-1|-
TGCGCCAGCAGCTTGATTTTACTAGCGGGCAATGAGCAGTTCTTC
CASSLILLAGNEQFF
>TRBV2|-|TRBJ2-3|many
TGTGCCAGCAAGGCTAGCGAGGCAGATACGCAGTATTTT
CASKASEADTQYF
>TRBV5-1|-|TRBJ2-3|many
TGCGCCAGCAGCCTCCGAAGCACAGATACGCAGTATTTT
CASSLRSTDTQYF